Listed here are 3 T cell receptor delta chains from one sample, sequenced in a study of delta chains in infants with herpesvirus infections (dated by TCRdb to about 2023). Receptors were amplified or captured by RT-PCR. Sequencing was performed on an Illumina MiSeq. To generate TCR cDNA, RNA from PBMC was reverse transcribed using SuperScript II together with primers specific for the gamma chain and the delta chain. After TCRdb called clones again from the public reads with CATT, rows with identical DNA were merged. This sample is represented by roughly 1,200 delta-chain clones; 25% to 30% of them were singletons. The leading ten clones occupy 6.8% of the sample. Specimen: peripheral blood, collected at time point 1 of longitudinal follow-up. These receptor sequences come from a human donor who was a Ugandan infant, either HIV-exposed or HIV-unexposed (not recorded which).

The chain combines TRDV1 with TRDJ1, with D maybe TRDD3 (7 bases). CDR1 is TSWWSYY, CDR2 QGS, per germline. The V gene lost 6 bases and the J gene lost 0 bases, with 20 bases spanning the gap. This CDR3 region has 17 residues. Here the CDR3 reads CALGLPNLGVYTDKLIF. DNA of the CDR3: TGTGCTCTTGGCCTTCCCAATCTGGGGGTATACACCGATAAACTCATCTTT.

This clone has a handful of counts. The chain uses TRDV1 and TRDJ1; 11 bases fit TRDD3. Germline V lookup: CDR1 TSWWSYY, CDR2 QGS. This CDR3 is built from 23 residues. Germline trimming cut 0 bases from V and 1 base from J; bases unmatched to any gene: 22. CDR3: CALGELPSGGYLGPYQSTDKLIF. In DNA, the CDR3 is TGTGCTCTTGGGGAACTCCCCTCTGGGGGATACTTGGGACCTTATCAATCCACCGATAAACTCATCTTT.

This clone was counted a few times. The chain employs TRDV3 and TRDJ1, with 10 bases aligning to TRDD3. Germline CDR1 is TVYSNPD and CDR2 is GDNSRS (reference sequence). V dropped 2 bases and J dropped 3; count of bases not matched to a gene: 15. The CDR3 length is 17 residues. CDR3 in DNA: TGTGCCTTTCTCGCCATAGTACTGGGGGATCTTTCCGATAAACTCATCTTT. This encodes CAFLAIVLGDLSDKLIF.